A single sample gave rise to the 13 T cell receptor beta chains below, sequenced in a study of T cell clonotyping in hematopoietic cell transplantation. Produced via immunoSEQ multiplex PCR; TCRdb's table is partial and in-frame only. The sample consists of 25,000 to 30,000 clones, roughly 84% of them appearing once. Time point given: recipient sample about 28 days before transplant, after cytoreduction. This sample comprised peripheral blood mononuclear cells, obtained before stem cell transplant. Every receptor here comes from a man in his forties or fifties with acute myeloid leukemia. Some clones in this sample may be carry-over from other donors' samples.

The rearrangement joins TRBV10-2 to TRBJ1-4, with D perhaps matching TRBD1 (6 bases). CDR3 length: 14 amino acids. CDR1 and CDR2 (germline): WSHSY, SAAADI. V lost 3 bases, J lost 7 bases, and 12 bases lay in between. DNA of the CDR3: TGCGCCAGCAGTGACAAGGGCAGGGGTGAAAAACTGTTTTTT. This gives the protein CASSDKGRGEKLFF.

V usage is TRBV30 and J usage is TRBJ2-7; 10 nucleotides line up with TRBD2. CDR3 size: 15 residues. CDR1 GTSNPN and CDR2 SVGIG come from the germline V gene (reference sequence). J gave up 3 bases and V 2 bases, and 7 bases lay outside the gene matches. DNA for the CDR3: TGTGCCTGGAGTTTTGGGCTAGCGGGGGACTACGAGCAGTACTTC. This translates into CAWSFGLAGDYEQYF.

This clone was seen a single time. The V and J genes are TRBV29-1 and TRBJ2-1, with TRBD1 as a possible D gene (6 bases). The CDR3 sequence is 17 residues long. V lost 4 bases and J lost 2, with 21 bases in between. From germline, CDR1 is SQVTM and CDR2 ANQGSEA. CDR3 sequence reads: CSVGGMDGEGAYNEQFF. CDR3 nucleotide sequence: TGCAGCGTTGGAGGTATGGACGGAGAGGGGGCCTACAATGAGCAGTTCTTC.

The chain employs TRBV30 and TRBJ2-5; D is unclear. The V end was cut by 7 bases, the J end by 5 bases, with 14 bases between. The CDR3 runs 12 residues. CDR1 is GTSNPN and CDR2 is SVGIG in the germline V gene (reference sequence). The CDR3 coding sequence is TGTGCCTCGGGCCCGCTGGGGGAGACCCAGTACTTC. Amino acid sequence: CASGPLGETQYF.

The J gene is TRBJ1-5, the V gene TRBV28, with 7 nucleotides matching TRBD1. Losses at the gene ends were 8 bases for V and 4 bases for J; bases not matched to a gene: 8. In germline, CDR1 is MDHEN, CDR2 SYDVKM. The CDR3 has 14 amino acids. The CDR3 DNA is TGTGCCAGCCTTCTAGGGACAGCTAATCAGCCCCAGCATTTT. Amino acids: CASLLGTANQPQHF.

The chain recombines TRBV19 with TRBJ1-1; D may be TRBD1 (5 bases). Germline V gene sequence: CDR1 LNHDA, CDR2 SQIVND (reference sequence). The CDR3 covers 17 residues. Trimming took off 7 bases at V and 3 bases at J, with 24 bases between the two ends. The CDR3, as DNA: TGTGCCAGTACCTCTATCCCCGGGGCTGGCTGGGACACTGAAGCTTTCTTT. It yields the protein CASTSIPGAGWDTEAFF.

V is TRBV11-2 and J is TRBJ1-1, with D possibly matching TRBD1 (5 bases). The length of the CDR3 is 15 residues. Germline V gene data show CDR1 as SGHAT and CDR2 as FQNNGV. The V end was cut by 3 bases, the J end by 4 bases, with 15 bases between. The DNA of the CDR3 is TGTGCCAGCAGCTTCCAGATGACAGTTAGCACTGAAGCTTTCTTT. The encoded protein is CASSFQMTVSTEAFF.

This chain uses TRBV29-1 with TRBJ1-3, with D perhaps TRBD1 (6 bases). CDR1 and CDR2 (germline): SQVTM, ANQGSEA. The CDR3 totals 13 residues. V lost 3 bases to trimming and J lost 3 bases, with 9 bases between them. The DNA of the CDR3 is TGCAGCGTTGAGACAGGTGGTGGAAACACCATATATTTT. Translated, it gives CSVETGGGNTIYF.

In its sample, this clone was seen a few times. The chain combines TRBV5-1 with TRBJ2-1, with D possibly matching TRBD2 (6 bases). Trimming left V 0 bases short and J 1 base short, with 14 bases between. CDR1 and CDR2 (germline): SGHRS, YFSETQ. This CDR3 is built from 17 residues. The CDR3 DNA follows: TGCGCCAGCAGCTTGGGGGTGGGAGGTCATTCCTACAATGAGCAGTTCTTC. Translation gives CASSLGVGGHSYNEQFF.

The chain carries TRBV25-1 and TRBJ1-1; no reliable D call. V dropped 6 bases and J dropped 7 bases, with 15 bases sitting between them. Per germline, CDR1 MGHDK and CDR2 SYGVNS. This CDR3 contains 13 residues. The CDR3 here is CASSDGGFFEAFF. CDR3 DNA: TGTGCCAGCAGCGATGGAGGTTTTTTTGAAGCTTTCTTT.

This sequence joins TRBV5-4 and TRBJ1-2, with D perhaps matching TRBD1 (6 bases). The ends were cut back, 4 bases at V and 2 bases at J, with 9 bases in the middle. CDR1 is SGHNT, CDR2 YYREEE, per germline (reference sequence). The length of the CDR3 is 13 residues. Here the CDR3 DNA reads TGTGCCAGCAGCAAGGACAGAAACTATGGCTACACCTTC. Its protein product is CASSKDRNYGYTF.

This clone was recorded a few times. Germline and junction disagree at one end, which may indicate a read error. This chain connects TRBV7-7 to TRBJ2-2; 8 nucleotides line up with TRBD1. The germline V gene encodes CDR1 SSHAT and CDR2 FNYEAQ (reference sequence). CDR3 length: 13 residues. The CDR3 protein is CASSRGLTGELFF. The CDR3 bases are TGTGCTAGCAGCAGGGGGCTCACCGGGGAGCTGTTTTTT.

The chain couples TRBV5-6 to TRBJ2-5; 7 bases fit TRBD2. V was clipped by 4 bases and J by 4 bases; unmatched bases: 13. From germline, CDR1 is SGHDT and CDR2 YYEEEE. The CDR3 extends over 16 amino acids. The CDR3 DNA follows: TGTGCCAGCAGCCCAGGACTAGACCAACTAAGAGAGACCCAGTACTTC. Protein product: CASSPGLDQLRETQYF.